Following are 2 T cell receptor beta chains from one sample sequenced in a study of blood T cell repertoires in COVID-19 (dated by TCRdb to about 2020). Libraries were constructed by the immunoSEQ multiplex PCR assay. TCRdb provides this immuneACCESS table in a form limited to in-frame rearrangements. Some clones are lacking; in checked studies, under half of them reflect an unresolved V gene, and why the rest are absent is not known. The sample yields roughly 73,000 clones; around 78% were counted once. The ten largest clonotypes hold 15% to 18% of the sample. Source material: peripheral blood. These TCRs come from a human donor in a cohort sampled during active COVID-19.

The chain recombines TRBV3-1 (or the pseudogene TRBV3-2) with TRBJ1-1; TRBD1 might be the D (5 bases). This CDR3 is 15 amino acids long. The V and J ends lost 1 base and 3 bases respectively, with 12 bases between them. In germline, CDR1 is LGHDT, CDR2 YNNKEL (reference sequence). Written as DNA, the CDR3 is TGTGCCAGCAGCCAAGGGGGCGGGGGTCACACTGAAGCTTTCTTT. This sequence encodes CASSQGGGGHTEAFF.

The J gene is TRBJ2-7, the V gene TRBV19, with 8 bases lining up with TRBD1. The CDR3 consists of 13 residues. V trimming: 2 bases; J trimming: 5 bases; junction bases outside the gene matches: 2. CDR1 and CDR2 (germline): LNHDA, SQIVND (reference sequence). In DNA, the CDR3 is TGTGCCAGTAGTATACAGGGGGCGGACGAGCAGTACTTC. It is translated as CASSIQGADEQYF.